This T cell receptor (beta chain) was recovered during a study of CD8 T cells in Susac syndrome. Study-level information: When blood was drawn, patients with Susac syndrome were on intravenous immunoglobulin alone, on corticosteroids, or therapy-naive.

Random-hexamer reverse transcription was applied to about 0.45 to 1 ug RNA. TCRdb reanalysed the immunoSEQ multiplex PCR reads using MiXCR and keeps one entry per CDR3 protein. The sample has some 200,000 distinct CDR3 sequences, nearly 97% seen once. This CDR3 comprises 14 residues. V was cut by 0 bases and J by 6 bases, with 13 bases left in between. Per the germline V gene, CDR1 is SGDLS and CDR2 is YYNGEE. The sequenced sample was CD4+ T cells from PBMCs. The sequence came from a human donor with Susac syndrome. V usage is TRBV9 and J usage is TRBJ2-7; tentatively, D is TRBD1 (6 bases). The CDR3: CASSVAGVRGEQYF. The CDR3, as DNA: TGTGCCAGCAGCGTAGCAGGGGTTCGGGGCGAGCAGTACTTC.